The sequence of this T cell receptor (beta chain) was determined in a study of regulatory T cells in long-lasting Graves disease. As to time point: persistent/refractory GD, antithyroid drugs over 5 years with positive TRAb. Extracted RNA from PBMCs served as the source of the TCR library. This CDR3 comprises 14 residues. In germline, CDR1 is DFQATT, CDR2 SNEGSKA (reference sequence). Arm-PCR with iRepertoire HTBI primers amplified the CDR3 regions for these TCR beta libraries. A single record per CDR3 protein comes from TCRdb applying MiXCR to the multiplex PCR reads. The sample records about 420,000 distinct CDR3 sequences, 23% being singletons.

V is TRBV20-1 and J is TRBJ1-5, with no clear D. This receptor was identified in a female donor with Graves disease. The material was peripheral blood mononuclear cells (PBMCs), obtained when the disease was refractory, from a patient treated with antithyroid drugs. CDR3 DNA: TGCAGCGCCGTGTTAAGCGATCGCAATCAGCCCCAGCATTTT. Its protein is CSAVLSDRNQPQHF.